These 19 T cell receptor beta chains share one sample of origin, sequenced in a study of beta chain features in type 1 diabetes (dated by TCRdb to about 2018). Library generation was performed with the immunoSEQ multiplex PCR assay. All of the isolated RNA was reverse transcribed with the High Capacity cDNA Reverse Transcription Kit, so expressed TCRB transcripts were sequenced. TCRdb mirrors the immuneACCESS table, restricted to in-frame sequences. Some clones are absent from its copies; in checked studies, under half trace to an unresolved V gene, and the reason for the others is unknown. The sample contains hundreds of thousands of clones, 15% to 20% of them found a single time. Of the sample, around 0.02% falls within the top ten clones. The sequenced sample consisted of naive CD4+ T cells from blood. In the paper's terms, the cell subset or site label means: true naive CD4+ T cells. These receptors all come from a woman aged 18-29 years in good health.

This clone occurred a few times. The rearrangement links TRBV7-9 to TRBJ1-2; no firm D call. The CDR3 loop spans 16 amino acids. CDR1 is SEHNR and CDR2 is FQNEAQ in the germline V gene (reference sequence). V lost 7 bases and J lost 2, with 20 bases in between. CDR3 protein: CASIPPMGKWNYGYTF. The CDR3 DNA is TGTGCCAGCATCCCCCCTATGGGGAAGTGGAACTATGGCTACACCTTC.

This clone turned up a few times. The chain recombines TRBV6-1 with TRBJ1-5; 8 bases are shared with TRBD1. Germline CDR1 reads MNHNS; CDR2 reads SASEGT. After removal of 4 bases from V and 5 bases from J, the junction contained 13 bases not matched to a gene. The CDR3 length is 17 residues. The DNA for the CDR3 is TGTGCCAGCAGTGCGACCATCTGGGACAGGATCTATCAGCCCCAGCATTTT. Its translation: CASSATIWDRIYQPQHF.

This clone showed up just a few times. The chain is built from TRBV27 and TRBJ2-1, with TRBD2 matching over 9 bases. The V and J ends lost 7 bases and 9 bases, in that order; junction bases with no gene match: 19. The germline V gene encodes CDR1 MNHEY and CDR2 SMNVEV (reference sequence). This CDR3 comprises 17 residues. The CDR3 DNA sequence: TGTGCCAGCAAAAGGTTTACCCAGCGGGAGGTTAATGGTGAGCAGTTCTTC. Its translation: CASKRFTQREVNGEQFF.

This clone was counted only a few times. This chain connects TRBV20-1 to TRBJ2-7; D is unresolved. CDR3 length: 11 amino acids. The germline V gene encodes CDR1 DFQATT and CDR2 SNEGSKA (reference sequence). The V end lost 7 bases, the J end lost 4 bases, and 11 bases lay between the germline ends. CDR3 sequence: CSGRRMYEQYF. The DNA of the CDR3 is TGCAGTGGCAGACGGATGTACGAGCAGTACTTC.

The chain joins TRBV6-6 to TRBJ2-7; possibly TRBD2 for D (7 bases). The CDR3 spans 14 residues. Trimming stripped 6 bases from V and 2 bases from J, with 14 bases between. Germline-derived CDR1 and CDR2 are MNHNY and SVGAGI (reference sequence). The CDR3 reads CASRGGTLTYEQYF. In DNA form, the CDR3 reads TGTGCCAGCAGGGGGGGGACACTTACCTACGAGCAGTACTTC.

As regards this clone: Within the sample, other DNA sequences also encode this same CDR3. This chain links TRBV7-8 with TRBJ2-3, with D unclear. In germline, CDR1 is SGHVS, CDR2 FQNEAQ. Trimming took off 2 bases at V and 4 bases at J, with 4 bases between the two ends. This CDR3 is built from 12 residues. This chain's CDR3 is CASSLSPDTQYF. The CDR3 DNA reads as TGTGCCAGCAGCTTATCGCCAGATACGCAGTATTTT.

This clone was counted between two and nine times. The gene calls are TRBV7-2 and TRBJ2-7; D uncertain. V was cut by 1 base and J by 1 base, with 14 bases left in between. CDR1 and CDR2 from the germline V gene are SGHTA and FQGNSA. CDR3 length equals 16 residues. The CDR3 region is CASSLGSPSLSYEQYF. CDR3 nucleotides: TGTGCCAGCAGCTTAGGTTCTCCTTCCCTATCCTACGAGCAGTACTTC.

The CDR3 DNA reads as TGTGCCAGCTCACCACGGACAGGGTCCAAAAACATTCAGTACTTC. It yields the protein CASSPRTGSKNIQYF. V is TRBV18 and J is TRBJ2-4; 8 nucleotides agree with TRBD1. Germline V gene sequence: CDR1 KGHSH, CDR2 LQKENI. This CDR3 is 15 amino acids long. V lost 1 base to trimming and J lost 2 bases; unmatched junction nucleotides: 1.

This clone was seen a handful of times. The chain combines TRBV28 with TRBJ2-5, with TRBD2 identical over 11 bases. This CDR3 spans 17 amino acids. Germline V CDR1 and CDR2: MDHEN, SYDVKM. The ends lost 1 base at V and 3 bases at J; junction bases unmatched: 7. The CDR3 coding sequence is TGTGCCAGCAGTTTATCCCTGTTGACTAGCGGGAAAGAGACCCAGTACTTC. Protein product: CASSLSLLTSGKETQYF.

The gene calls are TRBV7-9 and TRBJ2-7; 12 nucleotides match TRBD2. With 1 base clipped from V and 3 bases from J, the junction kept 7 bases outside the gene matches. Germline CDR1 is SEHNR and CDR2 is FQNEAQ (reference sequence). The CDR3 covers 17 residues. CDR3 residues: CASSLDASGRAGYEQYF. Here the CDR3 DNA reads TGTGCCAGCAGCTTAGACGCTAGCGGGAGGGCCGGCTACGAGCAGTACTTC.

DNA of the CDR3: TGTGCCTGCGAGGCAGGGCTTTTACAGCCCCAGCATTTT. This encodes CACEAGLLQPQHF. V usage is TRBV28 and J usage is TRBJ1-5; TRBD1 might be the D (5 bases). Germline V gives CDR1 MDHEN, CDR2 SYDVKM. The V end was cut by 11 bases, the J end by 7 bases, with 18 bases between. This CDR3 has 13 amino acids.

This chain links TRBV19 with TRBJ1-1; D call uncertain. The CDR3 spans 15 residues. Germline V CDR1 and CDR2: LNHDA, SQIVND (reference sequence). V was clipped by 9 bases and J by 2 bases, with 19 bases between them. CDR3 coding DNA: TGTGCCAGCACAAATGTGGGCAGGAGAAACACTGAAGCTTTCTTT. It specifies CASTNVGRRNTEAFF.

The V gene is TRBV21-1, the J gene TRBJ2-7; the table names TRBD2, a call not compared with the DNA. TRBV21-1 is tagged as a pseudogene. This CDR3 spans 17 amino acids. The CDR3 is CASSMRTSGRRAYEQYF. The CDR3 nucleotides are TGTGCCAGCAGCATGAGGACTAGCGGGAGGAGGGCCTACGAGCAGTACTTC.

For the CDR3, the DNA is TGTGCCATCAGTTTGGACGCGGAGAATGAGCAGTTCTTC. Translated: CAISLDAENEQFF. The chain recombines TRBV10-3 with TRBJ2-1; no reliable D call. With 5 bases removed from V and 7 bases from J, the gap between germline ends came to 12 bases. CDR3 length equals 13 residues. Per germline, CDR1 ENHRY and CDR2 SYGVKD.

J is TRBJ2-5 and V is TRBV7-3, with unresolved D. This CDR3 comprises 13 residues. V lost 2 bases and J 5 bases, leaving 9 bases between the germline ends. Per germline, CDR1 SGHTA and CDR2 FQGTGA. As DNA, the CDR3 is TGTGCCAGCAGCTTAGGTGCTTTGGAGACCCAGTACTTC. It codes for CASSLGALETQYF.

Only a few counts were recorded for this clone. This sequence joins TRBV5-1 and TRBJ2-1, with TRBD2 as a possible D gene (5 bases). Germline V lookup: CDR1 SGHRS, CDR2 YFSETQ. Trimming removed 0 bases at V and 9 bases at J, with 10 bases between. This CDR3 is 13 amino acids long. CDR3 sequence (DNA): TGCGCCAGCAGCTTGGGTAGCCGGGGTGAGCAGTTCTTC. Translated, it gives CASSLGSRGEQFF. The full variable domain, its missing parts supplied by reference TRBV5-1 and TRBJ2-1, is KAGVTQTPRYLIKTRGQQVTLSCSPISGHRSVSWYQQTPGQGLQFLFEYFSETQRNKGNFPGRFSGRQFSNSRSEMNVSTLELGDSALYLCASSLGSRGEQFFGPGTRLTVL.

The chain links TRBV5-1 to TRBJ2-1, with 8 bases matching TRBD1. Looked up from germline, CDR1 is SGHRS and CDR2 is YFSETQ. The CDR3 sequence is 15 residues long. J lost 2 bases, V lost 1 base, and 2 bases had no gene match. The DNA of the CDR3 is TGCGCCAGCAGCTTGAGCAGGGGGCCCTACAATGAGCAGTTCTTC. Its protein product is CASSLSRGPYNEQFF.

This clone was seen a handful of times. The rearrangement joins TRBV2 to TRBJ1-5, with no clear D. Germline V CDR1 and CDR2: SNHLY, FYNNEI. Trimming shortened V by 4 bases and J by 9 bases, and 10 bases separated the two germline ends. The CDR3 covers 12 residues. CDR3 residues: CASSVTDGPQHF. The CDR3 nucleotides read TGTGCCAGCAGTGTTACCGACGGGCCCCAGCATTTT.

This clone was observed a few times. The chain links TRBV15 to TRBJ2-5; D is undetermined. This CDR3 contains 13 residues. V was shortened by 2 bases and J by 4 bases, with 8 bases between the two germline ends. Looked up from germline, CDR1 is LNHNV and CDR2 is YYDKDF (reference sequence). CDR3 amino acids: CATSRRDRETQYF. CDR3 DNA sequence: TGTGCCACCAGCAGAAGAGACCGAGAGACCCAGTACTTC.